This TCR beta chain was found in a study of Ad26.COV2.S vaccination and SARS-CoV-2 variants. As for the study in general: Participants got Ad26.COV2.S intramuscularly, once or twice 56 days apart. Broader study findings: The TCR breadth and depth analyses may have produced an underestimate of total T cell responses. Placebo and vaccine recipients had non-spike TCR breadth that was similar.

About this clone itself: Its antigen is not identified.

Sequenced by immunoSEQ multiplex PCR; TCRdb stores in-frame clones only, minus some. The table records roughly 300,000 clones, roughly 89% of them present only once. Specified treatment: 19 received Ad26.COV2.S at low or high dose, single or two shots; several received placebo; per-sample allocation not given. Collection of the samples took place on day 63 after the first injection of vaccine or placebo. This CDR3 region has 14 residues. Trimming removed 5 bases from V and 0 bases from J, with 10 bases in between. The germline V gene has CDR1 SGHVS and CDR2 FQNEAQ. This sequence originates from a person between 18 and 59 years old who received the Ad26.COV2.S COVID-19 vaccine or a placebo. The chain combines TRBV7-8 with TRBJ1-1; maybe TRBD1 (5 bases). The sequences come from peripheral blood, collected in a trial of Ad26.COV2.S vaccine versus placebo. The DNA of the CDR3 is TGTGCCAGCAGCCGGAACAGGATGAACACTGAAGCTTTCTTT. It codes for CASSRNRMNTEAFF.